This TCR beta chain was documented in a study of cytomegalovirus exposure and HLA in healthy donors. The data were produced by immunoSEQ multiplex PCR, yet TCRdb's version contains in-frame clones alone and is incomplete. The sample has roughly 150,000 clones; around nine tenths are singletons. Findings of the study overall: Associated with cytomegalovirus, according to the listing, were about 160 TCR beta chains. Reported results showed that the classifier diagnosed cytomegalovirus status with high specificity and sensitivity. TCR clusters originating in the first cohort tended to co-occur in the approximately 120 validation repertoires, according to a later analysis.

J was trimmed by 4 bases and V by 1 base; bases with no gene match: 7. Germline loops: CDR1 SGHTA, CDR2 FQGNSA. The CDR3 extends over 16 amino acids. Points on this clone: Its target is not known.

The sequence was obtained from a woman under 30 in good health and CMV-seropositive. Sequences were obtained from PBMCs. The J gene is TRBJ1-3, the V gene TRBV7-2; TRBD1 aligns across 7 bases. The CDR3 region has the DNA TGTGCCAGCAGCTTAGTAGGGGGCCTCGTAGGAAACACCATATATTTT. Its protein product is CASSLVGGLVGNTIYF.